This record concerns one T cell receptor (beta chain) sequence. The antigen it recognizes is unknown. Per-nucleotide qualities are absent, and no much larger clonotype sits a single base away. The trial excluded patients who had a history of autoimmune disease or who were on systemic immunosuppression. Peripheral blood for TCR sequencing was collected from all dose cohorts at baseline, on cycle 4 day 1, and on cycle 7 day 1. The samples were drawn from a first-in-human, open-label, multicenter phase I dose-escalation trial of ivuxolimab. Adults with locally advanced or metastatic melanoma, renal cell carcinoma, hepatocellular carcinoma or head and neck squamous cell carcinoma were enrolled in the trial. Before TCR sequencing, CD4+ and CD8+ T cells were separately sorted from peripheral blood. The data belong to a study of OX40 agonist ivuxolimab in advanced cancers. About the investigation overall: Ivuxolimab, which targeted the costimulatory receptor OX40 (CD134), was an agonistic, fully human IgG2 monoclonal antibody. Intravenous ivuxolimab was administered to patients every 2 weeks at six dose levels: 0.01, 0.1, 0.3, 1.5, 3 and 10 mg/kg. Of the roughly 53 patients in dose escalation, about 19 had hepatocellular carcinoma, about 15 had melanoma, 9 had renal cell carcinoma and 9 had head and neck cancer. A male proportion of about 79% and a mean age of roughly 55 years, ranging from 23 to 79, were recorded for the dose-escalation cohort. Prior anti-PD-1, anti-PD-L1 or anti-CTLA-4 therapy was permitted, and checkpoint inhibitors had been received by roughly 40% of dose-escalation patients. Partial responses occurred in three dose-escalation patients, of whom one had hepatocellular carcinoma and two had cutaneous melanoma. Peripheral TCRbeta sequencing was intended to test whether TCR sequence diversity was altered and clonal T-cell expansion was caused by ivuxolimab. The paper describes the monotherapy dose-escalation part (N ≈ 49 patients) of the phase I trial of ivuxolimab. What the authors observed across the whole study: The antigen specificity of the clonally expanded peripheral T cells was not determined. On average, CD8+ T cells showed more expanded clones than CD4+ T cells after ivuxolimab. Low levels of normalized T-cell clonal expansion were also seen in some patients who did not respond. At doses of 0.1 to 3.0 mg/kg, clonal expansion of both CD4+ and CD8+ T cells in blood was seen between baseline and week 6. In partial responders in the 0.1-3.0 mg/kg groups, normalized peripheral clonal expansion was found to be among the lowest, especially among CD8+ T cells.

Genomic DNA was isolated from the sorted cells so that the TCRbeta CDR3 region could be sequenced. TCRbeta CDR3 regions were sequenced using the immunoSEQ Assay. TCRdb holds this immuneACCESS table with in-frame rearrangements only. Some clones are missing; in checked studies, unresolved V genes explain under half, and the rest has no known cause. Present in this sample are 55,000 to 65,000 clones, roughly 87% of which were seen just once. Less than 0.45% of the sample comes from the top ten. The CDR3, from cysteine to phenylalanine, totals 16 residues. Of all the DNA, just the CDR3 is kept, 48 bases in frame from base 1. Cut back by 4 bases and 5 bases, the V and J ends lie 21 bases apart. Sequences SGHRS (CDR1) and YFSETQ (CDR2) are obtained from the germline V gene.

The sequenced sample was CD4+ or CD8+ T cells sorted from blood, obtained in a trial of the OX40 agonist ivuxolimab. This receptor was identified in an adult with an advanced solid tumor such as melanoma, head and neck, liver or kidney cancer. The chain is encoded by TRBV5-1 joined to TRBJ1-1; matching of 6 bases hints at TRBD1 as the D gene. The encoded CDR3 is CASSLGRGARRTEAFF. The DNA sequence reads TGCGCCAGCAGCCTAGGTCGGGGGGCGCGGAGGACTGAAGCTTTCTTT.